A single sample is the source of the 15 T cell receptor beta chains below, sequenced in a study of cytomegalovirus exposure and HLA in healthy donors. The study ran its PCR with 60 Vbeta and 13 Jbeta primers. Data came from immunoSEQ multiplex PCR; TCRdb stores just in-frame clones and leaves some out. The table lists around 140,000 clones, under 10% of them singletons. The sample consisted of PBMCs. Receptors originate from a woman aged 40 to 50 in good health and CMV-seropositive.

The rearrangement joins TRBV6-5 to TRBJ2-3; D possibly corresponds to TRBD2 (7 bases). CDR1 and CDR2 (germline): MNHEY, SVGAGI. V lost 10 bases, J lost 2 bases, and 19 bases lay in between. The CDR3 loop spans 15 amino acids. CDR3 in DNA: TGTGCCACCGCCTGGGGGGGGGCTCACACAGATACGCAGTATTTT. This sequence encodes CATAWGGAHTDTQYF.

This clone was seen a handful of times. The gene calls are TRBV20-1 and TRBJ2-3; D unclear. The CDR3 is 11 amino acids. Germline CDR1 DFQATT, CDR2 SNEGSKA (reference sequence). V was trimmed by 7 bases and J by 3 bases, leaving 8 bases between them. In DNA form, the CDR3 reads TGCAGTGTCGCGAGGACAGATACGCAGTATTTT. It is translated as CSVARTDTQYF.

This chain connects TRBV11-3 to TRBJ1-1; D is unresolved. The CDR3 consists of 13 residues. Germline CDR1 SGHNT, CDR2 YENEEA. The germline V and J ends were trimmed by 7 bases and 1 base, with 10 bases remaining between them. This CDR3 reads CASTYRGNTEAFF. CDR3 DNA sequence: TGTGCCAGCACCTACCGGGGGAACACTGAAGCTTTCTTT.

A few counts support this clone. This chain links TRBV7-8 with TRBJ1-5; tentatively, D is TRBD1 (6 bases). V was clipped by 0 bases and J by 5 bases, with 17 bases between them. The germline gives CDR1 SGHVS, CDR2 FQNEAQ. This CDR3 contains 17 residues. CDR3 DNA: TGTGCCAGCAGCTTAGCGCATGGCAGGGGAAGTTATCAGCCCCAGCATTTT. Translating it yields CASSLAHGRGSYQPQHF. Full variable domain (rest looked up from reference TRBV7-8 and TRBJ1-5): GAGVSQSPRYKVAKRGQDVALRCDPISGHVSLFWYQQALGQGPEFLTYFQNEAQLDKSGLPSDRFFAERPEGSVSTLKIQRTQQEDSAVYLCASSLAHGRGSYQPQHFGDGTRLSIL.

V and J are TRBV19 and TRBJ2-3; 8 bases align to TRBD1. The germline V gene encodes CDR1 LNHDA and CDR2 SQIVND (reference sequence). Trimming removed 4 bases from V and 0 bases from J; junction bases left unmatched: 3. This CDR3 region has 15 residues. CDR3: CASSRQGHSTDTQYF. CDR3 in DNA: TGTGCCAGTAGTAGACAGGGGCACAGCACAGATACGCAGTATTTT.

The chain joins TRBV6-6 to TRBJ1-5; D possibly corresponds to TRBD1 (6 bases). Germline V lookup: CDR1 MNHNY, CDR2 SVGAGI (reference sequence). V was pared by 0 bases and J by 0 bases, with 6 bases between. This CDR3 is 15 amino acids long. The CDR3 nucleotides are TGTGCCAGCAGTTACTCCAGGGGTAGCAATCAGCCCCAGCATTTT. Residues: CASSYSRGSNQPQHF.

This clone was detected a few times. The J gene is TRBJ2-7, the V gene TRBV25-1, with a tentative D call TRBD1 (6 bases). Germline lookup yields CDR1 MGHDK and CDR2 SYGVNS. V lost 4 bases and J lost 2, with 12 bases in between. This CDR3 comprises 14 residues. DNA of the CDR3: TGTGCCAGCAGTGGTTACAGGGTTCCCTACGAGCAGTACTTC. Amino acids: CASSGYRVPYEQYF.

This clone was counted a few times. This chain connects TRBV5-4 to TRBJ2-5; a weak D match, TRBD1 (5 bases). V dropped 5 bases and J dropped 1 base, with 12 bases sitting between them. Germline lookup yields CDR1 SGHNT and CDR2 YYREEE (reference sequence). The CDR3 length is 14 residues. The CDR3 coding sequence is TGTGCCAGCAGGATTGGACACCTCCAAGAGACCCAGTACTTC. It specifies CASRIGHLQETQYF.

This clone was found a few times. The V and J genes are TRBV7-6 and TRBJ2-2, with TRBD2 identical over 12 bases. V lost 1 base and J lost 6; bases outside the gene matches: 3. The CDR3 length is 16 residues. Germline V gene lookup returns CDR1 SGHVS and CDR2 FNYEAQ. CDR3 sequence reads: CASSLGLAGAPGELFF. The CDR3 bases are TGTGCCAGCAGCTTAGGACTAGCGGGGGCCCCCGGGGAGCTGTTTTTT.

This clone was detected only a few times. The rearrangement links TRBV19 to TRBJ2-3; weak D call: TRBD2 (7 bases). Per the germline V gene, CDR1 is LNHDA and CDR2 is SQIVND (reference sequence). CDR3 length: 14 amino acids. Trimming removed 6 bases at V and 2 bases at J, with 12 bases between. The CDR3 is CASRRGGLTDTQYF. The CDR3 DNA reads as TGTGCCAGTAGGAGGGGGGGACTCACAGATACGCAGTATTTT.

The chain uses TRBV5-4 and TRBJ2-7; D may be TRBD2 (6 bases). The germline V gene encodes CDR1 SGHNT and CDR2 YYREEE (reference sequence). The length of the CDR3 is 15 residues. V lost 4 bases, J lost 0 bases, and 14 bases lay in between. CDR3 residues: CASSNRESRSYEQYF. For the CDR3, the DNA is TGTGCCAGCAGCAACCGGGAGTCTCGCTCCTACGAGCAGTACTTC. Combining the CDR3 with reference TRBV5-4 and TRBJ2-7 gives the whole variable domain ETGVTQSPTHLIKTRGQQVTLRCSSQSGHNTVSWYQQALGQGPQFIFQYYREEENGRGNFPPRFSGLQFPNYSSELNVNALELDDSALYLCASSNRESRSYEQYFGPGTRLTVT.

This clone has more than one count but fewer than ten. CDR3 sequence (DNA): TGCGCCAGCAGCCAAGCCAACCTGGTCGGGGTTTCGAACACTGAAGCTTTCTTT. Translation: CASSQANLVGVSNTEAFF. J is TRBJ1-1 and V is TRBV4-1; D is undetermined. The CDR3 is 18 residues long. Trimming took 1 base from V and 1 from J, leaving 19 bases between them. Germline CDR1 reads MGHRA; CDR2 reads YSYEKL.

With regard to this clone: Other DNA variants within this sample encode the same CDR3. The rearrangement joins TRBV2 to TRBJ2-3; a weak D match, TRBD2 (5 bases). V lost 0 bases to trimming and J lost 5 bases, with 9 bases between them. The CDR3 length is 14 residues. Germline V gene data show CDR1 as SNHLY and CDR2 as FYNNEI. The DNA for the CDR3 is TGTGCCAGCAGTGAAGCCGGACGGGGAGATACGCAGTATTTT. Its protein is CASSEAGRGDTQYF.

The chain joins TRBV4-1 to TRBJ2-2, with 9 bases matching TRBD1. Germline values: CDR1 MGHRA, CDR2 YSYEKL. V shed 1 base and J 5 bases; nucleotides not matched to a gene: 5. The CDR3 totals 16 residues. The CDR3 spells CASSQAGTGRTGELFF. The CDR3 region has the DNA TGCGCCAGCAGCCAAGCTGGGACAGGGAGGACCGGGGAGCTGTTTTTT.

The chain links TRBV5-6 to TRBJ1-2, with TRBD1 matching 7 bases. V lost 3 bases, J lost 3 bases, and 5 bases stayed unmatched. This CDR3 has 14 amino acids. Germline values: CDR1 SGHDT, CDR2 YYEEEE. CDR3 residues: CASSYWRGHYGYTF. CDR3 bases: TGTGCCAGCAGCTACTGGAGGGGGCACTATGGCTACACCTTC.